Following are 32 T cell receptor beta chains from one sample sequenced in a study of preoperative IRX-2 immunotherapy in early breast cancer (dated by TCRdb to between 2018 and 2021). According to the study, the label for this sample's treatment or condition signals: preoperative locoregional IRX-2 cytokine immunotherapy. Libraries were constructed by the immunoSEQ multiplex PCR assay. TCRdb retrieved this table from immuneACCESS and kept in-frame rearrangements only. Not all clones are present; in checked studies, unresolved V genes account for under half, and no reason is known for the remainder. The sample profile shows under 40,000 clones; roughly 86% of them were found once. The ten top clones hold 1.6% of the sample. Material: tumor tissue, obtained after IRX-2 immunotherapy. These receptor sequences come from a human donor with breast cancer.

The gene calls are TRBV18 and TRBJ1-2, with 7 nucleotides matching TRBD1. Germline V CDR1 and CDR2: KGHSH, LQKENI. Losses at the gene ends were 2 bases for V and 4 bases for J; bases not matched to a gene: 4. The CDR3 runs 14 residues. The CDR3 here is CASSPGTETYGYTF. CDR3 DNA sequence: TGTGCCAGCTCACCAGGGACAGAGACCTATGGCTACACCTTC.

Here the CDR3 reads CASSITLHSNQPQHF. For the CDR3, the DNA is TGTGCCAGTAGTATTACGCTGCATAGCAATCAGCCCCAGCATTTT. The chain couples TRBV19 to TRBJ1-5, with D hard to call. The CDR3 runs to 15 residues. The germline V gene encodes CDR1 LNHDA and CDR2 SQIVND (reference sequence). Trimming shortened V by 3 bases and J by 0 bases, and 9 bases separated the two germline ends.

The CDR3 DNA reads TGTGCCATCAGTGAGTCAACTGACTACAATGAGCAGTTCTTC. This encodes CAISESTDYNEQFF. The gene calls are TRBV10-3 and TRBJ2-1; D is unclear. V lost 0 bases, J lost 3 bases, and 6 bases lay in between. The CDR3 covers 14 residues. The V gene's germline CDR1 is ENHRY and CDR2 SYGVKD.

The V and J genes are TRBV9 and TRBJ2-7; D gene ambiguous. This CDR3 spans 15 amino acids. V shed 2 bases and J shed 2 bases, with 14 bases lying between them. CDR1 is SGDLS, CDR2 YYNGEE, per germline. In nucleotides, the CDR3 is TGTGCCAGCAGCGTCACCCCCGACCGGACCTACGAGCAGTACTTC. Translating gives CASSVTPDRTYEQYF.

This chain links TRBV6-8 with TRBJ2-5; 7 bases align to TRBD2. Germline lookup yields CDR1 MNHGY and CDR2 SAAAGT. This CDR3 is built from 16 residues. The junction had 15 bases not matched to a gene; V was cut back by 10 bases and J by 1 base. The CDR3 DNA sequence: TGTGCCACGGCACTGAATGGCGGGAGCTCCCAAGAGACCCAGTACTTC. It encodes CATALNGGSSQETQYF.

The V call is TRBV7-1, the J call TRBJ1-3; D gene unclear. TRBV7-1 is an ORF; its function is uncertain. V was shortened by 4 bases and J by 0 bases, with 13 bases between the two germline ends. This CDR3 is 16 amino acids long. The DNA of the CDR3 is TGTGCCAGCAGCTTGCATGGCGAGGCCTCTGGAAACACCATATATTTT. This sequence encodes CASSLHGEASGNTIYF.

This clone was picked up one time. The rearrangement links TRBV30 to TRBJ1-3, with TRBD1 identical over 10 bases. This CDR3 contains 15 residues. The germline CDR1 and CDR2 sequences are GTSNPN and SVGIG (reference sequence). V dropped 3 bases and J dropped 4; count of bases not matched to a gene: 6. CDR3 DNA: TGTGCCTGGAGGGGGACAGGGGTAGCAGGAAACACCATATATTTT. Encoded protein: CAWRGTGVAGNTIYF.

The rearrangement links TRBV19 to TRBJ2-7, with D possibly being TRBD1 or TRBD2 (5 bases each). The CDR3 consists of 13 residues. Deletions cut 9 bases from V and 0 bases from J, with 12 bases between. Germline V gene sequence: CDR1 LNHDA, CDR2 SQIVND (reference sequence). The chain's CDR3 is CASRRGPSYEQYF. CDR3 DNA: TGTGCCAGCCGACGGGGCCCCTCCTACGAGCAGTACTTC.

The gene calls are TRBV29-1 and TRBJ1-2; no definite D call. The CDR3 extends over 12 amino acids. Germline lookup yields CDR1 SQVTM and CDR2 ANQGSEA. V was shortened by 3 bases and J by 3 bases, with 8 bases between the two germline ends. The CDR3 DNA is TGCAGCGTTGAGTCAGCTTACTATGGCTACACCTTC. Residues: CSVESAYYGYTF.

V gene TRBV6-8 combines with J gene TRBJ2-2; 12 bases fit TRBD1. The CDR3 sequence is 15 residues long. In germline, CDR1 is MNHGY, CDR2 SAAAGT. V was pared by 5 bases and J by 9 bases, with 7 bases of the junction left unmatched. CDR3: CASSDLGQGARELFF. The DNA of the CDR3 is TGTGCCAGCAGTGACTTGGGACAGGGGGCCAGGGAGCTGTTTTTT.

This chain uses TRBV10-3 with TRBJ1-1; unclear D gene. Trimming pared 2 bases from V and 1 base from J, leaving 8 bases between. Germline CDR1 and CDR2: ENHRY and SYGVKD. This CDR3 is built from 14 residues. CDR3 in amino acids: CAISETGTNTEAFF. The CDR3 nucleotides read TGTGCCATCAGTGAGACTGGCACGAACACTGAAGCTTTCTTT.

This chain links TRBV6-8 with TRBJ1-5, with D maybe TRBD1 (5 bases). The germline V gene has CDR1 MNHGY and CDR2 SAAAGT. V was trimmed by 7 bases and J by 4 bases, leaving 17 bases between them. This CDR3 contains 15 residues. In DNA form, the CDR3 reads TGTGCCAGCAAACAGGAGGCATTGGGAAATCAGCCCCAGCATTTT. It yields the protein CASKQEALGNQPQHF.

The chain employs TRBV18 and TRBJ1-5; TRBD1 is a possible D gene (6 bases). Trimming took off 3 bases at V and 0 bases at J, with 9 bases between the two ends. CDR3 size: 15 residues. Germline-derived CDR1 and CDR2 are KGHSH and LQKENI. The CDR3 DNA is TGTGCCAGCTCACCCGGGACACATAGCAATCAGCCCCAGCATTTT. Its translation is CASSPGTHSNQPQHF.

This rearrangement joins TRBV18 to TRBJ2-3; 13 bases line up with TRBD2. Germline CDR1 KGHSH, CDR2 LQKENI. The CDR3 is made up of 16 amino acids. With 6 bases clipped from V and 1 base from J, the junction kept 4 bases outside the gene matches. CDR3 sequence (DNA): TGTGCCAGCTCCCGACTAGCGGGGGGAGGCACAGATACGCAGTATTTT. It is translated as CASSRLAGGGTDTQYF.

This clone was seen only once. This chain links TRBV28 with TRBJ2-5; 12 bases map to TRBD2. The CDR3 is 16 amino acids. Losses at the gene ends were 3 bases for V and 4 bases for J; bases not matched to a gene: 6. CDR1 is MDHEN, CDR2 SYDVKM, per germline. The CDR3 loop is CASSFRLAGARETQYF. The CDR3 DNA is TGTGCCAGCAGTTTTCGACTAGCGGGAGCTCGAGAGACCCAGTACTTC. Combining the CDR3 with reference TRBV28 and TRBJ2-5 gives the whole variable domain DVKVTQSSRYLVKRTGEKVFLECVQDMDHENMFWYRQDPGLGLRLIYFSYDVKMKEKGDIPEGYSVSREKKERFSLILESASTNQTSMYLCASSFRLAGARETQYFGPGTRLLVL.

CDR3 bases: TGTGCCAGCAGCCCCAGGACTAGCGGGGAGAACACCGGGGAGCTGTTTTTT. Translation: CASSPRTSGENTGELFF. The chain has TRBV11-3 and TRBJ2-2; 12 bases agree with TRBD2. The CDR3 length is 17 residues. With V trimmed by 5 bases and J by 1 base, 5 bases remained unmatched. Germline V gene data show CDR1 as SGHNT and CDR2 as YENEEA.

This chain uses TRBV6-8 with TRBJ2-1; 10 bases fit TRBD2. The CDR3 contains 15 residues. CDR1 and CDR2 (germline): MNHGY, SAAAGT. Germline trimming cut 5 bases from V and 7 bases from J; bases unmatched to any gene: 8. For the CDR3, the DNA is TGTGCCAGCAGTGATCTAGCGGGAGTCGGGAATGAGCAGTTCTTC. As protein: CASSDLAGVGNEQFF.

The CDR3 loop reads CASSLGSPADTQYF. The CDR3 nucleotides read TGTGCCAGCAGCTTGGGGTCCCCAGCGGATACGCAGTATTTT. The chain uses TRBV7-7 and TRBJ2-3; D unresolved. Trimming shortened V by 3 bases and J by 6 bases, and 13 bases separated the two germline ends. From germline, CDR1 is SSHAT and CDR2 FNYEAQ (reference sequence). This CDR3 spans 14 amino acids.

This chain links TRBV19 with TRBJ2-1; perhaps D is TRBD1 or TRBD2 (9 bases each). The CDR3 consists of 13 residues. V lost 5 bases and J lost 16, with 21 bases in between. Germline V lookup: CDR1 LNHDA, CDR2 SQIVND (reference sequence). The CDR3, as DNA: TGTGCCAGTAGTGCGGGGGGGACAGGGAGTCTCTTCTTC. This gives the protein CASSAGGTGSLFF.

The rearrangement links TRBV30 to TRBJ1-5; 9 nucleotides agree with TRBD1. Germline CDR1 and CDR2: GTSNPN and SVGIG (reference sequence). V lost 1 base to trimming and J lost 2 bases; unmatched junction nucleotides: 6. The CDR3 is 16 amino acids. The CDR3 DNA sequence: TGTGCCTGGAGTGGACAGGGGGGGAAAGGCAATCAGCCCCAGCATTTT. It specifies CAWSGQGGKGNQPQHF.

The chain joins TRBV28 to TRBJ2-2; TRBD2 is a possible D gene (5 bases). The length of the CDR3 is 15 residues. V shed 2 bases and J shed 4 bases, with 11 bases lying between them. CDR1 MDHEN and CDR2 SYDVKM come from the germline V gene. CDR3: CASSLAEAGTGELFF. In DNA, the CDR3 is TGTGCCAGCAGTTTAGCGGAGGCGGGCACCGGGGAGCTGTTTTTT. Variable domain in full (rest from reference TRBV28 and TRBJ2-2): DVKVTQSSRYLVKRTGEKVFLECVQDMDHENMFWYRQDPGLGLRLIYFSYDVKMKEKGDIPEGYSVSREKKERFSLILESASTNQTSMYLCASSLAEAGTGELFFGEGSRLTVL.

This chain connects TRBV30 to TRBJ1-2; D is ambiguous. CDR3 size: 13 residues. Trimming took off 3 bases at V and 2 bases at J, with 10 bases between the two ends. Germline V gene lookup returns CDR1 GTSNPN and CDR2 SVGIG (reference sequence). The CDR3 DNA reads as TGTGCCTGGAGGACGACGGAAAACTATGGCTACACCTTC. Translation: CAWRTTENYGYTF.

The chain recombines TRBV11-3 with TRBJ1-3, with D tentatively TRBD1 (5 bases). CDR1 SGHNT and CDR2 YENEEA come from the germline V gene. The CDR3 runs to 19 residues. Trimming stripped 3 bases from V and 2 bases from J, with 23 bases between. The CDR3 DNA is TGTGCCAGCAGCTTGTTCGGGGGAATCTCCCCCTACGCTGGAAACACCATATATTTT. Protein: CASSLFGGISPYAGNTIYF. The full variable domain, its missing parts supplied by reference TRBV11-3 and TRBJ1-3, is EAGVVQSPRYKIIEKKQPVAFWCNPISGHNTLYWYLQNLGQGPELLIRYENEEAVDDSQLPKDRFSAERLKGVDSTLKIQPAELGDSAVYLCASSLFGGISPYAGNTIYFGEGSWLTVV.

V gene TRBV6-8 combines with J gene TRBJ2-3; 8 bases are shared with TRBD1. CDR3 size: 15 residues. Germline V gene lookup returns CDR1 MNHGY and CDR2 SAAAGT. V shed 8 bases, J shed 1 base, and the junction held 8 bases outside the gene matches. CDR3 in DNA: TGTGCCAGCGGACTCAGACAGGGGCGCACAGATACGCAGTATTTT. Encoded protein: CASGLRQGRTDTQYF.

This clone was seen a few times. The gene calls are TRBV6-8 and TRBJ2-5; perhaps TRBD2 as D (6 bases). Between the trimmed V and J ends, which lost 2 bases and 4 bases, there was a span of 20 bases. The CDR3 spans 17 residues. Germline CDR1 reads MNHGY; CDR2 reads SAAAGT. CDR3 protein: CASSYPLAGQGRETQYF. CDR3 bases: TGTGCCAGCAGTTACCCCCTGGCGGGGCAGGGCCGAGAGACCCAGTACTTC.

The J gene is TRBJ2-3, the V gene TRBV19, with 13 nucleotides matching TRBD2. The V gene's germline CDR1 is LNHDA and CDR2 SQIVND (reference sequence). J lost 9 bases, V lost 4 bases, and 13 bases had no gene match. The CDR3 is 17 amino acids. CDR3 DNA sequence: TGTGCCAGTAGTACTCCGGGACTAGCGGGAAAGGGGCGGACGCAGTATTTT. It is translated as CASSTPGLAGKGRTQYF.

In nucleotides, the CDR3 is TGTGCCAGCAGCTTAGAACAGGGGTTAACTCAGCCCCAGCATTTT. Translating gives CASSLEQGLTQPQHF. The chain carries TRBV7-1 and TRBJ1-5, with 7 bases that match TRBD1. TRBV7-1 is an ORF; its function is uncertain. This CDR3 has 15 amino acids. V shed 4 bases and J 6 bases; nucleotides not matched to a gene: 9.

V gene TRBV7-4 combines with J gene TRBJ1-1, with D perhaps TRBD1 (6 bases). Germline-derived CDR1 and CDR2 are SGHVT and SQSDAQ. V lost 6 bases and J lost 0, with 17 bases in between. The CDR3 runs to 16 residues. CDR3 sequence: CASRPRSGAMNTEAFF. CDR3 nucleotide sequence: TGTGCCAGCAGACCCCGGTCAGGGGCAATGAACACTGAAGCTTTCTTT.

This clone was seen once. This sequence joins TRBV11-3 and TRBJ1-2; TRBD1 is a possible D gene (5 bases). V was clipped by 3 bases and J by 4 bases, with 15 bases between them. The CDR3 is 15 residues long. The germline gives CDR1 SGHNT, CDR2 YENEEA. The CDR3 sequence is CASSLAGAGLYGYTF. CDR3 bases: TGTGCCAGCAGCTTGGCCGGTGCAGGGCTCTATGGCTACACCTTC.

V gene TRBV11-3 combines with J gene TRBJ2-1, with TRBD2 matching 11 bases. Germline CDR1 is SGHNT and CDR2 is YENEEA. The CDR3 loop spans 16 amino acids. J was trimmed by 2 bases and V by 6 bases; bases with no gene match: 6. In DNA form, the CDR3 reads TGTGCCAGCAGTACCCTAGCGGGAGGTGCCTACAATGAGCAGTTCTTC. Its translation is CASSTLAGGAYNEQFF.

The genes are TRBV9 and TRBJ1-5, with D possibly TRBD1 on 5 matching bases. Germline assignment: CDR1 SGDLS and CDR2 YYNGEE. This CDR3 region has 14 residues. The germline V and J ends were trimmed by 6 bases and 4 bases, with 14 bases remaining between them. The CDR3 DNA follows: TGTGCCAGCAATTGGCAGGGCCAGAATCAGCCCCAGCATTTT. Protein: CASNWQGQNQPQHF.

The rearrangement links TRBV6-7 to TRBJ2-3; 10 positions agree with TRBD2. TRBV6-7 is an ORF, with its function uncertain. J gave up 5 bases and V 5 bases, and 10 bases lay outside the gene matches. The CDR3 loop spans 16 amino acids. CDR3 loop: CASSGTGTSVRDTQYF. DNA of the CDR3: TGTGCCAGCAGTGGAACCGGGACTAGCGTTAGAGATACGCAGTATTTT.